In its sample, the clone carrying this TCR beta chain was seen once. What it binds is unknown. The donors gave bone marrow, and they were healthy. The data stem from a study of cytomegalovirus exposure and HLA in healthy donors. Points from the study as a whole: Researchers reported in a later analysis that common viral pathogens appeared linked to several top clusters. Upon later analysis, TCR association rates were observed to vary by HLA locus, being highest for DRB1 and lowest for HLA-C. The only immune exposure information that was available was CMV serostatus.

The CDR3 runs 14 residues. Germline assignment: CDR1 SNHLY and CDR2 FYNNEI. Trimming stripped 6 bases from V and 0 bases from J, with 11 bases between. A multiplex PCR was run with 60 Vbeta primers and 13 Jbeta primers. Clones were read by immunoSEQ multiplex PCR, and TCRdb kept only the in-frame ones, dropping some. The sample has over 150,000 clones, more than 60% seen once. Sample: PBMCs. This receptor was obtained from a middle-aged woman in good health and CMV-seronegative. V usage is TRBV2 and J usage is TRBJ1-1, with D maybe TRBD1 (6 bases). The CDR3 reads CASSDRTMNTEAFF. The CDR3 nucleotides read TGTGCCAGCAGCGACAGGACAATGAACACTGAAGCTTTCTTT.